This is a list of T cell receptor beta chains from one sample in a study of T cell responses to AZD1222 COVID-19 vaccine. Only in-frame clones appear in the TCRdb table, and some are missing; sequencing was by immunoSEQ multiplex PCR. This table has some 130,000 clones, approximately 85% appearing once. Sequences were derived from peripheral blood, sampled on day 0 of AZD1222 vaccination. The receptors originated from an adult in good health. CDR3s include the opening cysteine and the closing phenylalanine or tryptophan. D genes are given only for firm matches. Rows give clone size only sometimes, using once, few, many, or a class for an expanded clone.

j_call v_call d_call clone_size cdr3_nt cdr3_aa
TRBJ1-3 TRBV7-9 - once TGTGCCAGCAGCCCTGCGGGGGGGAATCGAAACACCATATATTTT CASSPAGGNRNTIYF
TRBJ2-5 TRBV28 - - TGTGCCAGCAGTTTTCTTGGAGGGGTGGACCTAAAAGAGACCCAGTACTTC CASSFLGGVDLKETQYF
TRBJ2-4 TRBV29-1 TRBD2 few TGCAGCGTTGAAGCCCTTAGCGGGGCCTTGTACTTC CSVEALSGALYF
TRBJ1-2 TRBV6-1 TRBD1 - TGTGCCAGCAGTGAAGGGACAGGGGGCCGCTACACCTTC CASSEGTGGRYTF
TRBJ2-7 TRBV10-3 - - TGTGCCATCAGTGACCTTAGGGCAGGGTCCTCCTACGAGCAGTACTTC CAISDLRAGSSYEQYF
TRBJ2-5 TRBV12-5 - - TGTGCTAGTGGTTTGGTAGGGGGCGGGACACTTAAGCCGGGAGAGACCCAGTACTTC CASGLVGGGTLKPGETQYF
TRBJ2-2 TRBV5-1 TRBD2 - TGCGCCAGCAGCACCTTGACTAGCGGGGGGACCGGGGAGCTGTTTTTT CASSTLTSGGTGELFF
TRBJ1-1 TRBV3-1/TRBV3-2 - - TGTGCCAGCAGCCAAGATACCAGGGCCGCTGAAGCTTTCTTT CASSQDTRAAEAFF
TRBJ1-1 TRBV4-1 - - TGCGCCAGCCGAGAGGCGGCGGGGACTTTGAACACTGAAGCTTTCTTT CASREAAGTLNTEAFF
TRBJ1-6 TRBV30 - few TGTGCCTGGAGTCCGGGACCCCGTTCCCTCCACTTT CAWSPGPRSLHF
TRBJ2-1 TRBV5-6 TRBD2 - TGTGCCAGCAGCCTGAGAAGCGGGAGCCACAATGAGCAGTTCTTC CASSLRSGSHNEQFF
TRBJ1-2 TRBV11-2 - - TGTGCCAGCAGCGGAGTAGACTCAGAAGGGAACTATGGCTACACCTTC CASSGVDSEGNYGYTF
TRBJ2-7 TRBV18 - - TGTGCCAGCTCACCGGGGGTCTCTTCCTACGAGCAGTACTTC CASSPGVSSYEQYF
TRBJ1-4 TRBV2 - once TGTGCCAGCAGAAGCTGGACCGGGGGGGAAAAACTGTTTTTT CASRSWTGGEKLFF
TRBJ2-1 TRBV7-2 - - TGTGCCAGCAGCTTAGGGCTAGCGACCAATGAGCAGTTCTTC CASSLGLATNEQFF
TRBJ2-1 TRBV7-9 TRBD2 - TGTGCCAGCAGCCCCCAATCTAGCGGGCGCTACAATGAGCAGTTCTTC CASSPQSSGRYNEQFF
TRBJ2-1 TRBV7-2 - - TGTGCCAGCAGTTATACTTGGAGCTCCTACAATGAGCAGTTCTTC CASSYTWSSYNEQFF
TRBJ1-1 TRBV28 - - TGTGCCAGCAGTTTCAGGGGAGGCGGGAACACTGAAGCTTTCTTT CASSFRGGGNTEAFF
TRBJ1-4 TRBV6-5 - - TGTGCCAGCAGCAGACAGCCAACTAATGAAAAACTGTTTTTT CASSRQPTNEKLFF
TRBJ1-2 TRBV5-1 - once TGCGCCAGCAGCTTGGAAACACCCGGGGGCTACACCTTC CASSLETPGGYTF
TRBJ2-7 TRBV5-4 TRBD2 - TGTGCCAGCAGCTTCGATACAGGACTAGCCTACGAGCAGTACTTC CASSFDTGLAYEQYF
TRBJ1-1 TRBV28 - - TGTGCCAGCAGTTTCCAGGGGATGTGGACTGAAGCTTTCTTT CASSFQGMWTEAFF
TRBJ1-1 TRBV12-3/TRBV12-4 - - TGTGCCAGCAGTCGAACCCTAAACACTGAAGCTTTCTTT CASSRTLNTEAFF
TRBJ2-5 TRBV19 - - TGTGCCAGTAGTTCACGACCCGGGTCCACTGGGGAGACCCAGTACTTC CASSSRPGSTGETQYF
TRBJ1-1 TRBV19 TRBD1 once TGTGCCAGTACCCGGGACAGGGAGGGGACTGAAGCTTTCTTT CASTRDREGTEAFF
TRBJ1-3 TRBV12-3/TRBV12-4 TRBD1 - TGTGCCAGCACAGGGGGCTCTGGAAACACCATATATTTT CASTGGSGNTIYF
TRBJ2-5 TRBV7-9 - - TGTGCCAGCAGCCATCTCCAAGAGACCCAGTACTTC CASSHLQETQYF
TRBJ2-7 TRBV28 TRBD1 - TGTGCCAGCAGTTTTCTAGGACAGGGCTACGAGCAGTACTTC CASSFLGQGYEQYF
TRBJ1-2 TRBV6-5 - - TGTGCCAGCAGTCCCGACGGGACCTATGGCTACACCTTC CASSPDGTYGYTF
TRBJ1-1 TRBV10-3 - - TGTGCCATCAGTGAGTCTCGGGGGACAGAAGCTTTCTTT CAISESRGTEAFF
TRBJ2-1 TRBV13 - - TGTGCCAGCAGCTTACAAGGGGCGGGTGAGCAGTTCTTC CASSLQGAGEQFF
TRBJ1-1 TRBV27 TRBD1 - TGTGCCAGCAGTTTCGTCCGACAGGGCCCTGAAGCTTTCTTT CASSFVRQGPEAFF
TRBJ2-1 TRBV2 TRBD2 - TGTGCCAGCCCTGGGGGTAGCGGGGGGACTAACTACAATGAGCAGTTCTTC CASPGGSGGTNYNEQFF
TRBJ1-3 TRBV18 - - TGTGCCAGCTCACCAACGCTGGAGAGCTCTGGAAACACCATATATTTT CASSPTLESSGNTIYF
TRBJ1-6 TRBV28 - few TGTGCCAGCAGTTCCCTCCAAACCAGGCCTAATTCACCCCTCCACTTT CASSSLQTRPNSPLHF
TRBJ1-1 TRBV18 TRBD1 - TGTGCCAGCTCCCGGACCGGGACAGGGGGCACGATGACTGAAGCTTTCTTT CASSRTGTGGTMTEAFF
TRBJ1-1 TRBV6-5 - - TGTGCCGGCGGGCTATGGGCCAACGGAGCTTTCTTT CAGGLWANGAFF
TRBJ1-1 TRBV4-1 - - TGCGCCAGCAGCCAACCTACAGGGAACACTGAAGCTTTCTTT CASSQPTGNTEAFF
TRBJ2-7 TRBV9 - - TGTGCCAGCTCCCTCGGGCACGCAGGGATCGACGAGCAGTACTTC CASSLGHAGIDEQYF
TRBJ1-5 TRBV15 - few TGTGCCACCAGCAGAGTCACCCTATGGGGGGAGCCTTCCTCCAGGGGCAATCAGCCCCAGCATTTT CATSRVTLWGEPSSRGNQPQHF
TRBJ2-7 TRBV6-5 TRBD2 - TGTGCCAGCGGACTAGCGGTTGGGAGCTCCTACGAGCAGTACTTC CASGLAVGSSYEQYF
TRBJ2-1 TRBV11-3 - - TGTGCCAGCAGCTTAGACGGGCTAGGGGCGGGGTTCAATGAGCAGTTCTTC CASSLDGLGAGFNEQFF
TRBJ2-7 TRBV23-1 TRBD2 - TGCGCCAGCAGCTCGGGACAGGGAACTAGCGGGAGCAAATACGAGCAGTACTTC CASSSGQGTSGSKYEQYF
TRBJ2-1 TRBV27 - - TGTGCCAGCAGAGGTTTGGGATTCAATGAGCAGTTCTTC CASRGLGFNEQFF